The text below deals with one TCR beta chain. Its target is unknown. The data belong to a study of cytomegalovirus exposure and HLA in healthy donors. This PCR relied on a set of 60 Vbeta primers and 13 Jbeta primers. Clones were sequenced by immunoSEQ multiplex PCR, and TCRdb holds only the in-frame ones, with some missing. The sample has roughly 100,000 clones; 55% to 80% are singletons. Study-wide results and caveats: Among TCR beta chains of equal frequency, HLA-associated ones were more clonally expanded in a later analysis. Rates of TCR association differed by HLA locus in a later analysis, with DRB1 highest and HLA-C lowest.

J lost 3 bases, V lost 4 bases, and 7 bases had no gene match. The germline CDR1 and CDR2 sequences are SGHNT and YENEEA. The CDR3 covers 15 residues. Specimen: PBMCs. The rearrangement links TRBV11-3 to TRBJ1-1, with 8 bases fitting TRBD1. The clonotype comes from a human donor in good health. Here the CDR3 DNA reads TGTGCCAGCAGCTCCCAGACAGGGGCGGACACTGAAGCTTTCTTT. It specifies CASSSQTGADTEAFF.